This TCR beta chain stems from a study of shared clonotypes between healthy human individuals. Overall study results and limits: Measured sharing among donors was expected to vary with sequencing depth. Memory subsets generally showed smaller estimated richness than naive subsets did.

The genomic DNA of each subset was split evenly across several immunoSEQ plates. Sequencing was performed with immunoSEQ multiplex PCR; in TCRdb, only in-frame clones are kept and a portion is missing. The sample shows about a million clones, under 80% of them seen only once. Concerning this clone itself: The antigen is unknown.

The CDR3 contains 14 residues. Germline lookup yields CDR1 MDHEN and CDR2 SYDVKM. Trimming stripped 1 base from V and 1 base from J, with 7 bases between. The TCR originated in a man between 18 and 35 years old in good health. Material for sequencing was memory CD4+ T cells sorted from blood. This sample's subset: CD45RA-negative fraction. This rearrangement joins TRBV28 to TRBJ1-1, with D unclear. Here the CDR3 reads CASSLFTENTEAFF. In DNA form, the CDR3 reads TGTGCCAGCAGTTTATTTACAGAGAACACTGAAGCTTTCTTT.